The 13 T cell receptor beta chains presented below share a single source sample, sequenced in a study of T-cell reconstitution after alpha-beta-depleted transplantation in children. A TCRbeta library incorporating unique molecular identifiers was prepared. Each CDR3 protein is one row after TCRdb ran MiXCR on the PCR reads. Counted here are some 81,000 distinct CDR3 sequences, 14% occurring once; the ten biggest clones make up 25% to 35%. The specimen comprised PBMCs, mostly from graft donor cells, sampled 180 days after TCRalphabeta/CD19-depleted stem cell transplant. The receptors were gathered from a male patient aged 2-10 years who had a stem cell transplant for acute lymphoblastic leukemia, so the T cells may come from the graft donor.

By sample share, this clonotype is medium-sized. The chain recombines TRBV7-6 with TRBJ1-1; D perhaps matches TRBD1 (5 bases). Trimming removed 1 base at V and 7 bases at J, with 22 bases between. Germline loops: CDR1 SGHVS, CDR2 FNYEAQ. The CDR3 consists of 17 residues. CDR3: CASSLGDVGGDGLEAFF. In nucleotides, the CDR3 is TGTGCCAGCAGCTTAGGGGATGTTGGTGGGGACGGGCTTGAAGCTTTCTTT.

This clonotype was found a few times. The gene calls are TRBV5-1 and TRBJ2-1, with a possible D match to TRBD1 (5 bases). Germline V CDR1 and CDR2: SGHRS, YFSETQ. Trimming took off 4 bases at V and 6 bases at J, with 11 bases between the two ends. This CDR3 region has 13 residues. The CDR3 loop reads CASSPQGINEQFF. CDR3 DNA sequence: TGCGCCAGCAGCCCTCAGGGAATCAATGAGCAGTTCTTC.

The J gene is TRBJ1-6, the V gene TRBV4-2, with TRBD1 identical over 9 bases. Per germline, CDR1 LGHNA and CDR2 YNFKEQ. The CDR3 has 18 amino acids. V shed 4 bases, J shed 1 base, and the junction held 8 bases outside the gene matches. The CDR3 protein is CASSPDRGKLSYNSPLHF. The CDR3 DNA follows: TGTGCCAGCAGCCCCGACAGGGGGAAACTATCCTATAATTCACCCCTCCACTTT.

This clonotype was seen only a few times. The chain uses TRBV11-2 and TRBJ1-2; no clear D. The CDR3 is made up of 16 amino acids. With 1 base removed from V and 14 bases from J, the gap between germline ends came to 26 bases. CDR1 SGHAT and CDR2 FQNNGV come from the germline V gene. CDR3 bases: TGTGCCAGCAGCTTAGCCCCGGAACCTCGCGCGCCTAGTAGTACCTTC. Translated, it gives CASSLAPEPRAPSSTF.

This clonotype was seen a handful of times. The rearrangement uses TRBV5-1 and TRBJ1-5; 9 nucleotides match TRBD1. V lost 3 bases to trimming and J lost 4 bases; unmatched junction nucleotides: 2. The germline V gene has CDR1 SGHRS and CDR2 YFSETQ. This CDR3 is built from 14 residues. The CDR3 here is CASSSGTGNQPQHF. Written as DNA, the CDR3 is TGCGCCAGCAGCTCAGGGACAGGGAATCAGCCCCAGCATTTT.

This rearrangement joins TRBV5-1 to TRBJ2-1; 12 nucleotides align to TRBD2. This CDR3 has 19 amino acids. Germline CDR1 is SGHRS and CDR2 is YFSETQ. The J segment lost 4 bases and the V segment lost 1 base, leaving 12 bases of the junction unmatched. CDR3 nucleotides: TGCGCCAGCAGCTTGATTCCTAGCGGGGGGGCCGTGGGGTACAATGAGCAGTTCTTC. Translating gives CASSLIPSGGAVGYNEQFF. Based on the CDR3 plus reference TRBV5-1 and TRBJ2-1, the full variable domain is KAGVTQTPRYLIKTRGQQVTLSCSPISGHRSVSWYQQTPGQGLQFLFEYFSETQRNKGNFPGRFSGRQFSNSRSEMNVSTLELGDSALYLCASSLIPSGGAVGYNEQFFGPGTRLTVL.

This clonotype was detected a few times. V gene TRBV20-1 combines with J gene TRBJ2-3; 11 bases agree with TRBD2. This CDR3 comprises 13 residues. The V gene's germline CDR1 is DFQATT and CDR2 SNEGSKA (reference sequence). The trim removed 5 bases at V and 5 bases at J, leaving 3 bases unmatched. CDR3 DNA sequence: TGCAGTGCTGTAGCGGGAGGGATAGATACGCAGTATTTT. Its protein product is CSAVAGGIDTQYF.

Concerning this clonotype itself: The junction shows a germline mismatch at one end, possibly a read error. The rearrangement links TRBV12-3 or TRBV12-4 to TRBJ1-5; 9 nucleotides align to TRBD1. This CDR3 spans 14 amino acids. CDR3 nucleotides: TGTGCCAGCAGTTTAACAGGGGGCAACCAGCCCCAGCATTTT. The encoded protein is CASSLTGGNQPQHF.

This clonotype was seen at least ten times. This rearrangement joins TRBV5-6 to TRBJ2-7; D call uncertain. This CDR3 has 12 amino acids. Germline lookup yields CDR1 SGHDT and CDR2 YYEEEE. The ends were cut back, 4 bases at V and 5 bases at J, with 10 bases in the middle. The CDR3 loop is CASSAGSHEQYF. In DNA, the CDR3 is TGTGCCAGCAGCGCCGGTAGCCACGAGCAGTACTTC.

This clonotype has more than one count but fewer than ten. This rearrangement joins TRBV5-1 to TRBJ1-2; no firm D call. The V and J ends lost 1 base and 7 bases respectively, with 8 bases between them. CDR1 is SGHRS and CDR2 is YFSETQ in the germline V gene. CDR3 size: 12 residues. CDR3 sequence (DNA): TGCGCCAGCAGCTTGAGTCACGCTGGCTACACCTTC. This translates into CASSLSHAGYTF.

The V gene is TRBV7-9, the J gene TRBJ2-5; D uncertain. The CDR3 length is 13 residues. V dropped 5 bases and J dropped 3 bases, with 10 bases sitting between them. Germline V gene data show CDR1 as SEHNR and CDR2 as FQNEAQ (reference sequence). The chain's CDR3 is CASSLFNKETQYF. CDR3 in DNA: TGTGCCAGCAGCCTCTTCAACAAAGAGACCCAGTACTTC.

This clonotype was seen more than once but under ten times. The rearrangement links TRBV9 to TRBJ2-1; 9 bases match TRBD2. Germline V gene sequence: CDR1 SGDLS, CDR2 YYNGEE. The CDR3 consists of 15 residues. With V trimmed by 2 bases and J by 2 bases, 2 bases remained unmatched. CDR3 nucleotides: TGTGCCAGCAGCGTTGTAGCGGGGGCCTACAATGAGCAGTTCTTC. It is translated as CASSVVAGAYNEQFF.

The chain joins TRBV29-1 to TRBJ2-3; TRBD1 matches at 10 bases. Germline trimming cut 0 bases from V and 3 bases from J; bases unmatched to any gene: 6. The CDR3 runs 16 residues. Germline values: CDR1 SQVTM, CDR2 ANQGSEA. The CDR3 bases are TGCAGCGTTGAAGAAGGACGACAGGGGGCAACAGATACGCAGTATTTT. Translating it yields CSVEEGRQGATDTQYF.